This T cell receptor beta chain originates from a study of cytomegalovirus exposure and HLA in healthy donors. 13 Jbeta primers and 60 Vbeta primers were used for the PCR. The repertoire was sequenced with immunoSEQ multiplex PCR; TCRdb's copy has only in-frame clones and lacks some. The ten top clones account for 0.55% to 0.6%, within a sample of 90,000 to 120,000 clones. This receptor was taken from a man aged 45 to 65 in good health and CMV-seronegative. The sequenced sample was PBMCs.

The CDR3 DNA follows: TGTGCCAGCAGCGGACAGGGCCCGAACTATGGCTACACCTTC. It encodes CASSGQGPNYGYTF. The chain carries TRBV2 and TRBJ1-2, with 8 positions matching TRBD1. The CDR3 length is 14 residues. With V trimmed by 6 bases and J by 2 bases, 5 bases remained unmatched. Germline lookup yields CDR1 SNHLY and CDR2 FYNNEI.